This T cell receptor (beta chain) is from a study of control samples from healthy donors and cancer patients. TCRdb's table, derived via immunoSEQ multiplex PCR, lists solely in-frame clones and lacks some. The sample lists roughly 170,000 clones, around 92% occurring once. Trimming took 3 bases from V and 1 from J, leaving 12 bases between them. This CDR3 has 15 residues. Germline lookup yields CDR1 SEHNR and CDR2 FQNEAQ (reference sequence). The genes are TRBV7-9 and TRBJ2-5, with a weak D call TRBD2 (6 bases). The sequencing input was blood. This receptor was taken from a woman aged 35 to 49 in good health. The CDR3 region is CASSFYAGSQETQYF. The CDR3 bases are TGTGCCAGCAGCTTCTACGCGGGGTCCCAAGAGACCCAGTACTTC.